The 14 T cell receptor beta chains reported below all come from one sample, sequenced in a study of shared clonotypes between healthy human individuals. The repertoire was sequenced with immunoSEQ multiplex PCR; TCRdb's copy has only in-frame clones and lacks some. The sample yields over 950,000 clones, approximately 77% seen once. Sequencing was performed on memory CD4+ T cells from PBMCs. Described subset: CD45RA-negative fraction. The receptors shown here come from a man in his late teens or twenties in good health. Some clones in this sample may be carry-over from other donors' samples.

The chain has TRBV9 and TRBJ2-5, with TRBD1 matching 8 bases. The CDR3 is 17 amino acids. V was clipped by 0 bases and J by 5 bases; unmatched bases: 12. Germline V CDR1 and CDR2: SGDLS, YYNGEE. The CDR3 DNA is TGTGCCAGCAGCGTAGACCCCTCGACAGGGGTGGGGGAGACCCAGTACTTC. This encodes CASSVDPSTGVGETQYF.

This sequence joins TRBV2 and TRBJ2-7, with TRBD2 matching 9 bases. Germline V gene data show CDR1 as SNHLY and CDR2 as FYNNEI. V lost 5 bases and J lost 6; bases outside the gene matches: 8. The CDR3 length is 14 residues. The chain's CDR3 is CASSQREALSEQYF. DNA for the CDR3: TGTGCCAGCAGTCAGCGGGAGGCACTAAGCGAGCAGTACTTC.

This chain connects TRBV5-1 to TRBJ1-4; TRBD1 is a possible D gene (5 bases). The V and J ends lost 0 bases and 13 bases respectively, with 19 bases between them. This CDR3 comprises 15 residues. Germline V gene data show CDR1 as SGHRS and CDR2 as YFSETQ. CDR3 residues: CASSLGDSPYEVLFF. The CDR3 bases are TGCGCCAGCAGCTTGGGCGACAGCCCTTATGAAGTACTGTTTTTT.

This clone was found once. The rearrangement joins TRBV30 to TRBJ2-1; D possibly corresponds to TRBD2 (6 bases). CDR3 size: 15 residues. Trimming cost V 0 bases and J 9 bases, with 18 bases left between them. Germline V lookup: CDR1 GTSNPN, CDR2 SVGIG (reference sequence). In DNA form, the CDR3 reads TGTGCCTGGAGTGTACTGCGCGGGGACCGTGTTGAGCAGTTCTTC. Amino acids: CAWSVLRGDRVEQFF.

The DNA of the CDR3 is TGTGCCAGCAGCTTAGAGGGGACACTGCCTAACGAGCAGTACTTC. It is translated as CASSLEGTLPNEQYF. The J gene is TRBJ2-7, the V gene TRBV7-2, with a tentative D call TRBD1 (6 bases). Germline V gene data show CDR1 as SGHTA and CDR2 as FQGNSA. Trimming cost V 1 base and J 5 bases, with 15 bases left between them. CDR3 length: 15 amino acids.

V usage is TRBV28 and J usage is TRBJ2-7; 7 nucleotides agree with TRBD1. CDR1 MDHEN and CDR2 SYDVKM come from the germline V gene. The CDR3 length is 14 residues. The ends lost 5 bases at V and 2 bases at J; junction bases unmatched: 6. CDR3 nucleotides: TGTGCCAGCAGTATTCGACAGGGTACCTACGAGCAGTACTTC. It is translated as CASSIRQGTYEQYF.

Comments on this clone: The likely explanation is a read error, given a far larger clone one base away. The chain joins TRBV9 to TRBJ1-1, with D possibly matching TRBD1 (5 bases). CDR3 length equals 13 residues. Germline CDR1 SGDLS, CDR2 YYNGEE. Deletions cut 3 bases from V and 1 base from J, with 7 bases between. This CDR3 reads CASSAGQNTEAFF. CDR3 DNA sequence: TGTGCCAGCAGCGCCGGACAGAACACTGAAGCTTTCTTT.

The J gene is TRBJ2-3, the V gene TRBV10-3, with TRBD1 matching over 7 bases. J was trimmed by 2 bases and V by 6 bases; bases with no gene match: 8. Germline CDR1 and CDR2: ENHRY and SYGVKD. This CDR3 comprises 15 residues. The CDR3 region is CAISGRDSHTDTQYF. CDR3 in DNA: TGTGCCATCAGCGGTCGGGACAGTCACACAGATACGCAGTATTTT.

For this clone: Additional DNA sequences in this sample encode the identical CDR3. The chain couples TRBV2 to TRBJ1-1; 9 bases are a match to TRBD1. Trimming removed 3 bases from V and 5 bases from J; junction bases left unmatched: 1. CDR3 length: 13 residues. From germline, CDR1 is SNHLY and CDR2 FYNNEI. The CDR3 sequence is CASSEDRGTEAFF. DNA of the CDR3: TGTGCCAGCAGTGAGGACAGGGGAACTGAAGCTTTCTTT.

The CDR3 loop is CASSQDQAGASTDTQYF. The DNA of the CDR3 is TGTGCCAGCAGCCAAGATCAGGCGGGAGCGAGCACAGATACGCAGTATTTT. This chain links TRBV4-2 with TRBJ2-3; TRBD2 agrees at 7 bases. Germline CDR1 LGHNA, CDR2 YNFKEQ. Losses at the gene ends were 0 bases for V and 0 bases for J; bases not matched to a gene: 6. CDR3 length equals 17 residues.

This clone was found once. The chain is built from TRBV7-2 and TRBJ1-4; D not certain. Trimming pared 0 bases from V and 3 bases from J, leaving 11 bases between. Germline-derived CDR1 and CDR2 are SGHTA and FQGNSA. The CDR3 has 16 residues. The CDR3 DNA sequence: TGTGCCAGCAGCTTAGCGGCAGCTCAACCTAATGAAAAACTGTTTTTT. As protein: CASSLAAAQPNEKLFF.

Worth noting for this clone: A much larger clone is a single base away; this may be a read error. Other nucleotide sequences from this sample produce the same CDR3. The chain carries TRBV5-1 and TRBJ2-5, with 9 bases aligning to TRBD2. J gave up 3 bases and V 0 bases, and 3 bases lay outside the gene matches. The germline gives CDR1 SGHRS, CDR2 YFSETQ. The CDR3 has 15 amino acids. CDR3 DNA: TGCGCCAGCAGCTTGGCGGCTAGCGGGGAAGAGACCCAGTACTTC. Translation: CASSLAASGEETQYF.

The CDR3 sequence: CASGSGTARETQYF. The CDR3 region has the DNA TGTGCTAGTGGGTCCGGGACAGCGCGAGAGACCCAGTACTTC. This sequence joins TRBV12-5 and TRBJ2-5; 7 positions match TRBD1. Germline CDR1 reads LGHNT; CDR2 reads FRNRAP. Unmatched junction bases numbered 8, after V lost 6 bases and J lost 4 bases. The CDR3 consists of 14 residues. Full variable domain (outside the CDR3, taken from reference TRBV12-5 and TRBJ2-5): DARVTQTPRHKVTEMGQEVTMRCQPILGHNTVFWYRQTMMQGLELLAYFRNRAPLDDSGMPKDRFSAEMPDATLATLKIQPSEPRDSAVYFCASGSGTARETQYFGPGTRLLVL.

The chain links TRBV5-1 to TRBJ1-3; D gene unclear. There are 15 residues in the CDR3. Between the trimmed V and J ends, which lost 4 bases and 0 bases, there was a span of 11 bases. CDR1 SGHRS and CDR2 YFSETQ come from the germline V gene. The CDR3: CASSPGSNSGNTIYF. In nucleotides, the CDR3 is TGCGCCAGCAGCCCGGGGTCAAACTCTGGAAACACCATATATTTT.